The 9 T cell receptor beta chains given below trace back to one sample, sequenced in a study of blood T cell repertoires in COVID-19. Sequenced by immunoSEQ multiplex PCR; TCRdb stores in-frame clones only, minus some. This sample has hundreds of thousands of clones, with 80% to 90% found just once. Sequencing was performed on PBMCs or T cells enriched from blood (not recorded which). The receptors were sampled from a man aged 50-60 years who had been exposed to COVID-19.

This chain uses TRBV27 with TRBJ1-2; perhaps TRBD1 as D (5 bases). CDR1 and CDR2 (germline): MNHEY, SMNVEV (reference sequence). The CDR3 is made up of 15 amino acids. Trimming cost V 2 bases and J 6 bases, with 16 bases left between them. As DNA, the CDR3 is TGTGCCAGCAGTTTAGTAGGGGCGGGGTTGGATGGCTACACCTTC. This sequence encodes CASSLVGAGLDGYTF.

V gene TRBV5-1 combines with J gene TRBJ2-1; 7 nucleotides agree with TRBD2. The germline V gene encodes CDR1 SGHRS and CDR2 YFSETQ. The V and J ends lost 2 bases and 3 bases, in that order; junction bases with no gene match: 2. The CDR3 has 14 amino acids. The CDR3 is CASSFSGFYNEQFF. CDR3 in DNA: TGCGCCAGCAGCTTTAGCGGGTTCTACAATGAGCAGTTCTTC.

The chain carries TRBV27 and TRBJ1-5, with D unclear. The V end lost 3 bases, the J end lost 5 bases, and 11 bases lay between the germline ends. The CDR3 contains 14 residues. CDR1 MNHEY and CDR2 SMNVEV come from the germline V gene (reference sequence). The CDR3, as DNA: TGTGCCAGCAGTTTTACCTCGGGAGATCAGCCCCAGCATTTT. Translation gives CASSFTSGDQPQHF.

The V call is TRBV28, the J call TRBJ1-5; D is unclear. The CDR3 runs to 14 residues. V was clipped by 6 bases and J by 1 base, with 10 bases between them. Germline values: CDR1 MDHEN, CDR2 SYDVKM. CDR3 residues: CASSPLLSNQPQHF. CDR3 nucleotide sequence: TGTGCCAGCAGCCCTCTTCTGAGCAATCAGCCCCAGCATTTT.

The J gene is TRBJ1-5, the V gene TRBV18; 7 nucleotides match TRBD1. Germline CDR1 KGHSH, CDR2 LQKENI. The CDR3 extends over 15 amino acids. V shed 3 bases and J 6 bases; nucleotides not matched to a gene: 8. The CDR3 DNA reads as TGTGCCAGCTCACCCCCCGGACAGGTATCTCAGCCCCAGCATTTT. Its translation: CASSPPGQVSQPQHF.

The chain couples TRBV7-2 to TRBJ2-5, with 9 bases lining up with TRBD2. The CDR3 loop spans 13 amino acids. From germline, CDR1 is SGHTA and CDR2 FQGNSA. J lost 5 bases, V lost 5 bases, and 3 bases had no gene match. CDR3 sequence: CASSPGLAETQYF. In DNA, the CDR3 is TGTGCCAGCAGCCCAGGACTAGCGGAGACCCAGTACTTC. The entire variable domain, with the rest obtained from reference TRBV7-2 and TRBJ2-5, is as follows: GAGVSQSPSNKVTEKGKDVELRCDPISGHTALYWYRQSLGQGLEFLIYFQGNSAPDKSGLPSDRFSAERTGGSVSTLTIQRTQQEDSAVYLCASSPGLAETQYFGPGTRLLVL.

The V and J genes are TRBV28 and TRBJ1-4, with D possibly matching TRBD1 (5 bases). Germline CDR1 is MDHEN and CDR2 is SYDVKM. The CDR3 is 13 amino acids. The CDR3 region has the DNA TGTGCTTCATCCAAGGGGAATAATGAAAAACTGTTTTTT. This gives the protein CASSKGNNEKLFF.

CDR3 sequence: CASSLGLPQETQYF. CDR3 coding DNA: TGCGCCAGCAGCCTGGGACTACCACAAGAGACCCAGTACTTC. The chain links TRBV5-1 to TRBJ2-5, with 7 bases identical to TRBD2. The germline CDR1 and CDR2 sequences are SGHRS and YFSETQ. The CDR3 sequence is 14 residues long. J lost 2 bases, V lost 4 bases, and 5 bases had no gene match.

The rearrangement uses TRBV12-3 or TRBV12-4 and TRBJ2-7, with D unresolved. V shed 9 bases and J shed 6 bases, with 15 bases lying between them. This CDR3 has 12 amino acids. This CDR3 reads CASGYPAGEQYF. The CDR3 nucleotides are TGTGCCAGTGGGTATCCGGCAGGCGAGCAGTACTTC.